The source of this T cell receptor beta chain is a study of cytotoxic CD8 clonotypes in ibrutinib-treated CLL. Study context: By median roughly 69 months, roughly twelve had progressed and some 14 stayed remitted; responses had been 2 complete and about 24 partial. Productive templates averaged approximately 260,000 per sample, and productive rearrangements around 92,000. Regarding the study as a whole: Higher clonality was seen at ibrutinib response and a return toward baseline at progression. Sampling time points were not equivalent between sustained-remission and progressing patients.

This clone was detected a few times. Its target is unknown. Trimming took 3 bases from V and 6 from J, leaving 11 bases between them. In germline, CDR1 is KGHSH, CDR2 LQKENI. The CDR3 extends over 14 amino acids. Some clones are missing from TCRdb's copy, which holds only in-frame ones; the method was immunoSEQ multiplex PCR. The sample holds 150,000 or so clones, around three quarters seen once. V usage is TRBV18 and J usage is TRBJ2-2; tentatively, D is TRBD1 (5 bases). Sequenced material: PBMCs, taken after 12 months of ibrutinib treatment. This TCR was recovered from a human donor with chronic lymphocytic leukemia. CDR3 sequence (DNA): TGTGCCAGCTCACCTTCACAGGTCCCCGGGGAGCTGTTTTTT. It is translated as CASSPSQVPGELFF.